The T cell receptor beta chain under discussion was sequenced for a study of blood T cell repertoires in COVID-19. Looking at the study overall: Sites in the United States, Italy and Spain provided acute and convalescent COVID-19 samples. Nucleic acid was either cDNA or gDNA, and it came from T cells, B-cell-depleted T cells, or PBMCs.

Seattle patients were enrolled during active infection and followed longitudinally. As processed by the authors: Researchers report that nucleated cell counts were estimated from reference gene primer amplification. The protocol was immunoSEQ multiplex PCR, while the TCRdb copy is restricted to in-frame clones and leaves out a portion. V and J calls and clone size are copied from that table; D and trimming were computed from the DNA. Found here are 200,000 to 250,000 clones, about nine tenths of them singletons; the top ten hold 11%. The TCR sequence derives from a man aged 50-60 years with COVID-19, enrolled during active disease. The sequencing sample was made of peripheral blood.

In DNA form, the CDR3 reads TGTGCCAGCAGTAGAAACTCTGGAAACACCATATATTTT. Translating it yields CASSRNSGNTIYF. The genes are TRBV3-1 (or the pseudogene TRBV3-2) and TRBJ1-3; D is undetermined. The germline CDR1 and CDR2 sequences are LGHDT and YNNKEL (reference sequence). The CDR3 sequence is 13 residues long. V was trimmed by 6 bases and J by 0 bases, leaving 6 bases between them.